Below, 18 T cell receptor beta chains from the same sample are listed, as sequenced in a study of breast tumors, draining lymph nodes, adjacent tissues. Samples came from axillary lymph nodes draining the breast cancer. TCRdb passed the multiplex PCR reads through MiXCR, listing each CDR3 protein once. The data contain tens of thousands of distinct CDR3 sequences, over 25% of them seen just once; the ten biggest clones take up over 7.5%. The sequenced material came from axillary lymph node tissue. The receptor set was obtained from a female donor with breast cancer. Some clones in this sample may be carry-over from other donors' samples.

The V call is TRBV4-2, the J call TRBJ2-3; possible D gene TRBD2, 6 bases. The CDR3 extends over 17 amino acids. Germline CDR1 and CDR2: LGHNA and YNFKEQ. The V end was cut by 1 base, the J end by 1 base, with 15 bases between. The CDR3 sequence is CASSQATAGGGTDTQYF. CDR3 coding DNA: TGTGCCAGCAGCCAAGCAACAGCGGGTGGCGGCACAGATACGCAGTATTTT.

The CDR3 loop is CASSLLKGTGAFF. The CDR3 nucleotides read TGTGCCAGCAGTTTATTAAAGGGGACCGGGGCTTTCTTT. This rearrangement joins TRBV28 to TRBJ1-1; weak D call: TRBD1 (5 bases). Trimming stripped 1 base from V and 11 bases from J, with 14 bases between. The CDR3 runs 13 residues. In germline, CDR1 is MDHEN, CDR2 SYDVKM. Looking up the rest from reference TRBV28 and TRBJ1-1 gives the full variable domain: DVKVTQSSRYLVKRTGEKVFLECVQDMDHENMFWYRQDPGLGLRLIYFSYDVKMKEKGDIPEGYSVSREKKERFSLILESASTNQTSMYLCASSLLKGTGAFFGQGTRLTVV.

About this clonotype: A much larger clone sits a single nucleotide away, making a read error possible. The J gene is TRBJ2-1, the V gene TRBV3-1, with D unclear. CDR1 and CDR2 from the germline V gene are LGHDT and YNNKEL (reference sequence). The CDR3 runs to 15 residues. The CDR3 sequence is CPSSRALRSYNEQFF. CDR3 DNA sequence: TGTCCCAGCAGCCGGGCCCTCCGCTCCTACAATGAGCAGTTCTTC.

By its share, this clonotype is medium-sized. This rearrangement joins TRBV4-1 to TRBJ2-7, with a tentative D call TRBD2 (5 bases). CDR1 and CDR2 from the germline V gene are MGHRA and YSYEKL. The V gene lost 3 bases and the J gene lost 4 bases, with 16 bases spanning the gap. The CDR3 totals 15 residues. The CDR3 DNA reads as TGCGCCAGCAGCCACCTCATCGACGGGGTGTACGAGCAGTACTTC. Amino acid sequence: CASSHLIDGVYEQYF.

The table lists this clonotype with many counts. This chain joins TRBV19 and TRBJ1-5; D is unclear. Trimming stripped 1 base from V and 2 bases from J, with 9 bases between. The CDR3 spans 15 residues. Germline V gives CDR1 LNHDA, CDR2 SQIVND (reference sequence). CDR3 protein: CASSIVRLGNQPQHF. The CDR3 DNA sequence: TGTGCCAGTAGTATAGTGAGGTTGGGCAATCAGCCCCAGCATTTT.

In this sample, this clonotype turned up many times. The chain links TRBV7-2 to TRBJ2-6; tentative D call: TRBD2 (5 bases). Per the germline V gene, CDR1 is SGHTA and CDR2 is FQGNSA. The V and J ends lost 1 base and 1 base respectively, with 8 bases between them. The CDR3 has 16 amino acids. In nucleotides, the CDR3 is TGTGCCAGCAGCTTAGATCGGGGATCTGGGGCCAACGTCCTGACTTTC. Translating gives CASSLDRGSGANVLTF.

The chain combines TRBV20-1 with TRBJ2-1; 14 bases are shared with TRBD2. CDR1 is DFQATT and CDR2 is SNEGSKA in the germline V gene (reference sequence). V gave up 6 bases and J gave up 13 bases; unmatched junction bases: 14. CDR3 size: 15 residues. The CDR3 DNA is TGCAGTGCCTACGGACTAGCGGGAGGTCAAAACATCCAGTTCTTC. The encoded protein is CSAYGLAGGQNIQFF.

The table lists this clonotype with a few counts. A much larger clone sits a single nucleotide away, making a read error possible. This rearrangement joins TRBV6-9 to TRBJ2-1; TRBD1 aligns across 7 bases. The germline CDR1 and CDR2 sequences are MNHGY and SVAAGI. With 6 bases clipped from V and 2 bases from J, the junction kept 7 bases outside the gene matches. This CDR3 has 15 residues. CDR3 DNA: TGTGCCAGCAGCCCGACAGGGTTCCCCTACAATGAGCAGTTCTTC. Translating it yields CASSPTGFPYNEQFF.

This clonotype came up many times. V and J are TRBV5-1 and TRBJ2-7; 9 nucleotides line up with TRBD1. The junction had 4 bases not matched to a gene; V was cut back by 0 bases and J by 3 bases. CDR3 length equals 15 residues. Germline CDR1 and CDR2: SGHRS and YFSETQ. DNA of the CDR3: TGCGCCAGCAGCTTGGGACAGGGGGTAAACTACGAGCAGTACTTC. The encoded protein is CASSLGQGVNYEQYF.

The V and J genes are TRBV11-3 and TRBJ2-3, with 10 bases matching TRBD2. V shed 9 bases and J 11 bases; nucleotides not matched to a gene: 17. Germline lookup yields CDR1 SGHNT and CDR2 YENEEA. The CDR3 is made up of 15 amino acids. The CDR3 here is CARSHPGLAQSEQYF. In nucleotides, the CDR3 is TGTGCCAGGTCCCACCCGGGACTAGCGCAGAGTGAGCAGTATTTT.

This clonotype was observed many times. The chain couples TRBV4-3 to TRBJ2-5; no definite D call. This CDR3 comprises 16 residues. V lost 0 bases to trimming and J lost 1 base, with 12 bases between them. Germline loops: CDR1 LGHNA, CDR2 YSLEER. Here the CDR3 DNA reads TGCGCCAGCAGCCAAGATTCGCGCGCATTCCAAGAGACCCAGTACTTC. Translating gives CASSQDSRAFQETQYF.

This clonotype was seen repeatedly, ten times or more. The DNA of the CDR3 is TGTGCCAGCAGTTTACGGACAGGACCCCCTTACGAGCAGTACTTC. Translated: CASSLRTGPPYEQYF. This rearrangement joins TRBV12-3 or TRBV12-4 to TRBJ2-7; 7 bases line up with TRBD1. CDR3 length: 15 amino acids. The V and J ends lost 2 bases and 4 bases, in that order; junction bases with no gene match: 8.

This clonotype was counted many times. Just one base apart from a much larger clone, this may be a read error. The chain carries TRBV20-1 and TRBJ1-2; D is possibly TRBD1 (5 bases). Trimming cost V 0 bases and J 10 bases, with 15 bases left between them. In germline, CDR1 is DFQATT, CDR2 SNEGSKA (reference sequence). The CDR3 runs 13 residues. CDR3 loop: CSARDPRGWAYTF. CDR3 DNA sequence: TGCAGTGCTAGAGATCCAAGGGGTTGGGCCTACACCTTC.

This clonotype was detected many times. The CDR3 sequence is CASSLRGGAETQYF. In DNA form, the CDR3 reads TGTGCCAGCAGCTTACGGGGAGGTGCAGAGACCCAGTACTTC. The gene calls are TRBV11-3 and TRBJ2-5, with D maybe TRBD2 (6 bases). The CDR3 has 14 residues. The V gene lost 2 bases and the J gene lost 4 bases, with 11 bases spanning the gap. CDR1 is SGHNT, CDR2 YENEEA, per germline.

Of note for this clonotype: One end of the junction is discordant with germline, which a read error may explain. The chain employs TRBV10-3 and TRBJ2-5, with D possibly matching TRBD2 (5 bases). Looked up from germline, CDR1 is ENHRY and CDR2 is SYGVKD. This CDR3 has 14 amino acids. This CDR3 is CAISADSSGETEYF. CDR3 DNA: TGCGCCATCAGTGCGGACTCCTCTGGGGAGACCGAGTACTTC.

This chain joins TRBV7-6 and TRBJ2-1; 10 positions agree with TRBD2. V lost 5 bases to trimming and J lost 9 bases; unmatched junction nucleotides: 7. This CDR3 is built from 14 residues. Germline CDR1 is SGHVS and CDR2 is FNYEAQ. The CDR3 nucleotides are TGTGCCAGCAGCCTCCTAGCGGGAGAGGTTGAGCAGTTCTTC. It translates to CASSLLAGEVEQFF.

There are a few counts of this clonotype. The J gene is TRBJ1-1, the V gene TRBV19; TRBD1 might be the D (5 bases). Germline V gene data show CDR1 as LNHDA and CDR2 as SQIVND (reference sequence). Trimming removed 2 bases at V and 3 bases at J, with 10 bases between. This CDR3 has 14 residues. The CDR3 sequence: CASSIWGSHTEAFF. As DNA, the CDR3 is TGTGCCAGTAGTATATGGGGGAGTCACACTGAAGCTTTCTTT.

This clonotype is a singleton in its sample. A much larger clone sits a single nucleotide away, making a read error possible. V and J are TRBV10-2 and TRBJ1-1; 9 nucleotides align to TRBD1. Germline assignment: CDR1 WSHSY and CDR2 SAAADI. This CDR3 spans 14 amino acids. The CDR3 bases are TGCGCCAGCAGGACACAGGGGGCGAACACTGAAGCTTCCTTT. It yields the protein CASRTQGANTEASF.